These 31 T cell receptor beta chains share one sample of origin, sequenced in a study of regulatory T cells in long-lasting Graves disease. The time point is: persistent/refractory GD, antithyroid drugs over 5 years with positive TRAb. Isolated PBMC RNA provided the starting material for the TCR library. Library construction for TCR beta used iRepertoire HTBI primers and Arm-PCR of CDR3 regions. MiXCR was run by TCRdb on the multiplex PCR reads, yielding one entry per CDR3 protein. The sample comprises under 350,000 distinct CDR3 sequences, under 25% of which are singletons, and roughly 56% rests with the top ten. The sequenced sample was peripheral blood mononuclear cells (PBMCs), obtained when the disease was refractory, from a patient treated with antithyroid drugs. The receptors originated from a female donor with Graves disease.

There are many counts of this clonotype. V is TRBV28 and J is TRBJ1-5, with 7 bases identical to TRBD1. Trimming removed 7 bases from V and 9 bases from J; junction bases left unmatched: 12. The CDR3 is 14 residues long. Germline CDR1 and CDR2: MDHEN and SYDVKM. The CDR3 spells CASKDRTMVGPQHF. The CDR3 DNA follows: TGTGCCAGCAAGGACAGGACGATGGTAGGGCCCCAGCATTTT.

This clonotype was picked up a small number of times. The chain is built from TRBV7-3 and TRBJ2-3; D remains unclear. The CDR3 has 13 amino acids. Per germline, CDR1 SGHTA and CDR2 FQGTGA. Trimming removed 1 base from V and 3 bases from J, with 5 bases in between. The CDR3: CASSLISTDTQYF. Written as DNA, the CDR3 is TGTGCCAGCAGCTTAATTTCGACAGATACGCAGTATTTT.

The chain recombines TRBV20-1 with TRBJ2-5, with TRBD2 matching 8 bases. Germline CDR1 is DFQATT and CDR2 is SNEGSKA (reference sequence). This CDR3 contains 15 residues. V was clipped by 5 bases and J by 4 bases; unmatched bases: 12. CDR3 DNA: TGCAGTGCTCCAACTAGCGGACTAGTAGTAGAGACCCAGTACTTC. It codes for CSAPTSGLVVETQYF.

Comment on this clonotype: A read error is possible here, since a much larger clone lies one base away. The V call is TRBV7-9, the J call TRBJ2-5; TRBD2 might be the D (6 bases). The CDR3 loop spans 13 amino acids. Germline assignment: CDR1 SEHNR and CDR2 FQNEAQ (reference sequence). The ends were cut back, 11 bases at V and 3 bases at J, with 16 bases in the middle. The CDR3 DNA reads TGTGCCGGCGGGACCTCGACTAAAGAGACCCAGTACTTC. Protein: CAGGTSTKETQYF.

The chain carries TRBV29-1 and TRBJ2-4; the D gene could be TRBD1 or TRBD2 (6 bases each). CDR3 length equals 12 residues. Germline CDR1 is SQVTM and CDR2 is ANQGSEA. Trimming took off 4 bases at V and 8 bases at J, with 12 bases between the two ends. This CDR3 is CSVVGGFDIQYF. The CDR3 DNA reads TGCAGCGTTGTAGGGGGGTTTGACATTCAGTACTTC.

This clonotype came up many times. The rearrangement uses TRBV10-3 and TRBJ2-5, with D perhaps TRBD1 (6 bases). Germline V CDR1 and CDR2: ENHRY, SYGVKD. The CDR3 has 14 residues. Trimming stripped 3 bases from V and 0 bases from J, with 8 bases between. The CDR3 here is CAISEGQNQETQYF. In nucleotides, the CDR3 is TGTGCCATCAGTGAAGGACAGAACCAAGAGACCCAGTACTTC.

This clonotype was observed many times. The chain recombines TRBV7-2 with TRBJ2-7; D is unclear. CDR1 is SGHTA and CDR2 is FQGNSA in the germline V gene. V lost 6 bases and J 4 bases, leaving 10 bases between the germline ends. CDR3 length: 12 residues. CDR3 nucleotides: TGTGCCAGCAGTCTGGAAACTTACGAGCAGTACTTC. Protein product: CASSLETYEQYF.

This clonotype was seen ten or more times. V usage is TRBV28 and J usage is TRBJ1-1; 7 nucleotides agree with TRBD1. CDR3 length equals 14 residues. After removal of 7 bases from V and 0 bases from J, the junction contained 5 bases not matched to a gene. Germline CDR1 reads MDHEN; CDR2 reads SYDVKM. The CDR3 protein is CASKQGQLNTEAFF. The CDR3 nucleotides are TGTGCCAGCAAACAGGGACAGCTGAACACTGAAGCTTTCTTT. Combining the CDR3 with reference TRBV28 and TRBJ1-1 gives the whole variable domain DVKVTQSSRYLVKRTGEKVFLECVQDMDHENMFWYRQDPGLGLRLIYFSYDVKMKEKGDIPEGYSVSREKKERFSLILESASTNQTSMYLCASKQGQLNTEAFFGQGTRLTVV.

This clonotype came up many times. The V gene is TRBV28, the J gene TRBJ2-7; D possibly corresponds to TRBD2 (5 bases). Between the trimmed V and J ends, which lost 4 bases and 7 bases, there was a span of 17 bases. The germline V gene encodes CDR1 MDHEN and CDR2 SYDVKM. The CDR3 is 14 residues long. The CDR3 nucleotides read TGTGCCAGCAGTTGGAGCGGTCCGTCGGATGAGCAGTACTTC. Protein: CASSWSGPSDEQYF.

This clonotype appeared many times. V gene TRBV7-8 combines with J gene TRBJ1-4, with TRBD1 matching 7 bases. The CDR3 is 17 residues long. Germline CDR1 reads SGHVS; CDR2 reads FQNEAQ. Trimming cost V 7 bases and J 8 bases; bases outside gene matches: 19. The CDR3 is CASIPGRRDSPLEKLFF. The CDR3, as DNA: TGTGCCAGCATCCCAGGACGCCGGGACAGCCCTCTAGAAAAACTGTTTTTT.

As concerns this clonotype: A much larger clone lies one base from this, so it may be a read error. CDR3 region: CSARRGQVVYEQYF. In nucleotides, the CDR3 is TGCAGTGCTAGAAGAGGACAGGTGGTCTACGAGCAGTACTTC. V gene TRBV20-1 combines with J gene TRBJ2-7; 7 bases are a match to TRBD1. The germline gives CDR1 DFQATT, CDR2 SNEGSKA (reference sequence). The CDR3 totals 14 residues. V was clipped by 2 bases and J by 3 bases; unmatched bases: 7.

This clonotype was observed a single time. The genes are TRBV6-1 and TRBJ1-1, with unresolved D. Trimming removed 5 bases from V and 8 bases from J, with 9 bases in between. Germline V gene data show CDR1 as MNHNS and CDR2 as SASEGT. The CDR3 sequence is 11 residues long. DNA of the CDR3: TGTGCCAGCAGTTACGGCAGGGAAGCTTTCTTT. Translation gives CASSYGREAFF.

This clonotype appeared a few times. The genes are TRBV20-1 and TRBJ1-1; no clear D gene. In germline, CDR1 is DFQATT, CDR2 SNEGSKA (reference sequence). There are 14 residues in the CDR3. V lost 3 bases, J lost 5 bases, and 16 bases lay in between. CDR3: CSARSGQSWTEAFF. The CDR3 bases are TGCAGTGCTAGGTCCGGGCAGTCATGGACTGAAGCTTTCTTT.

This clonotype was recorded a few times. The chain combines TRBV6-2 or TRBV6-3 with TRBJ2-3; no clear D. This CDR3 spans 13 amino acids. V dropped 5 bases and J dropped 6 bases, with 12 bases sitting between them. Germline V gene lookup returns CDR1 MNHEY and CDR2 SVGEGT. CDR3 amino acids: CASSPLLWDTQYF. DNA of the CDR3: TGTGCCAGCAGTCCTCTTCTCTGGGATACGCAGTATTTT.

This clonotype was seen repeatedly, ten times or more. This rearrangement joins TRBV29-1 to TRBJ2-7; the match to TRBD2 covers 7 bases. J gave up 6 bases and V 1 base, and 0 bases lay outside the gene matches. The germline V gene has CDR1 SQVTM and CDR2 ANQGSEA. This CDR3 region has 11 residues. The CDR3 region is CSVEGEGEQYF. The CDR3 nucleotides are TGCAGCGTTGAAGGGGAGGGCGAGCAGTACTTC.

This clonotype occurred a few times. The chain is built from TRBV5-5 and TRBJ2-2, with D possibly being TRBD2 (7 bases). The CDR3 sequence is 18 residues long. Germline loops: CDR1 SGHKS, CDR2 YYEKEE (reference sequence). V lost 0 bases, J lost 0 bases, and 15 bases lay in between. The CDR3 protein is CASSLGKGGETNTGELFF. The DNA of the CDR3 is TGTGCCAGCAGCTTGGGTAAAGGGGGGGAAACGAACACCGGGGAGCTGTTTTTT.

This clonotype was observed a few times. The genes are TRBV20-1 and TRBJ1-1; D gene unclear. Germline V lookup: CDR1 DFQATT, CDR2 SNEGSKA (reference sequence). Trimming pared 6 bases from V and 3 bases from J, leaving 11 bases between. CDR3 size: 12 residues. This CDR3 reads CSAFGFDTEAFF. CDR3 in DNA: TGCAGTGCGTTCGGGTTTGACACTGAAGCTTTCTTT.

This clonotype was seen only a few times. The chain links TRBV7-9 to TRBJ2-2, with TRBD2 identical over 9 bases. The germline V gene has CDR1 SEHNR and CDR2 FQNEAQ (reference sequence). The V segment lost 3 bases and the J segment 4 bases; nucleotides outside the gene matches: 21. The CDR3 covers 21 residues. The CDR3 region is CASSLGQVELLAGTTTGELFF. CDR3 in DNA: TGTGCCAGCAGCTTGGGGCAGGTTGAACTCCTAGCGGGAACGACCACCGGGGAGCTGTTTTTT.

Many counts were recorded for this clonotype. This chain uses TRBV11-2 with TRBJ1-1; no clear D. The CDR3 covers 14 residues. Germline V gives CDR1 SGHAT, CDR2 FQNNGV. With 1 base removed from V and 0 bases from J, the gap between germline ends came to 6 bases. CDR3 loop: CASSLATLNTEAFF. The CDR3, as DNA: TGTGCCAGCAGCTTAGCGACGCTGAACACTGAAGCTTTCTTT.

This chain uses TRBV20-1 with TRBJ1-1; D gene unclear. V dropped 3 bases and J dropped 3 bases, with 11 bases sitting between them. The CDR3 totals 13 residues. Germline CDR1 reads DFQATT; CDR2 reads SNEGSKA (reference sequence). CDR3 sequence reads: CSASLGRDTEAFF. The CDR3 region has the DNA TGCAGTGCTAGCCTCGGGAGAGACACTGAAGCTTTCTTT.

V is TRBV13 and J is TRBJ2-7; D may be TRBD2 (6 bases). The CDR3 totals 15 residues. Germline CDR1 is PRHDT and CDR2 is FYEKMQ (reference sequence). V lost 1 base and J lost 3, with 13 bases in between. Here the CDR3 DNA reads TGTGCCAGCAGCTTAGAACGGGGAGGAATCTACGAGCAGTACTTC. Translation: CASSLERGGIYEQYF.

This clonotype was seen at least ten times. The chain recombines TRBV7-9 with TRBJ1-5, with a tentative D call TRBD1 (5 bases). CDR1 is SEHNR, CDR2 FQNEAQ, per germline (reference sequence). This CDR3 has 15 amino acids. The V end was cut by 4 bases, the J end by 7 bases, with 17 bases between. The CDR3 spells CASSSSTGREQPQHF. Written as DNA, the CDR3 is TGTGCCAGCAGCTCGTCCACAGGAAGAGAACAGCCCCAGCATTTT.

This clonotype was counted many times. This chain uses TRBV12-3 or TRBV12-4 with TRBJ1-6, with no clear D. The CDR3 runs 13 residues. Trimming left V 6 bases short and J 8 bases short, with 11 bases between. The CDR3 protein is CASSAGEDSPLHF. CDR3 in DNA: TGTGCCAGCAGCGCCGGGGAAGATTCACCCCTCCACTTT.

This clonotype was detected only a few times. The CDR3 region is CASSWLQYYEQYF. The CDR3 DNA sequence: TGTGCCAGCAGTTGGTTACAGTACTACGAGCAGTACTTC. V and J are TRBV6-2 or TRBV6-3 and TRBJ2-7; D not resolved. The CDR3 has 13 residues. Trimming pared 4 bases from V and 3 bases from J, leaving 10 bases between. Germline V gene data show CDR1 as MNHEY and CDR2 as SVGEGT.

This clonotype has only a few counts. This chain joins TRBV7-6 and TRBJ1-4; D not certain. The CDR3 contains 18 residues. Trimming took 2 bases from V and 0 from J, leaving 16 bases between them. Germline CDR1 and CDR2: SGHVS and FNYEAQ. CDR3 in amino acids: CASSLSVDVGSTNEKLFF. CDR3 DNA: TGTGCCAGCAGCTTATCCGTCGACGTAGGATCAACTAATGAAAAACTGTTTTTT.

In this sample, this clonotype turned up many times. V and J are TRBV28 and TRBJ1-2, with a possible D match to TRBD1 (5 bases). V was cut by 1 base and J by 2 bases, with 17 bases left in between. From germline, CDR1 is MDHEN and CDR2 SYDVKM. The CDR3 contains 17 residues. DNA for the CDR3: TGTGCCAGCAGTTTATTTTGGATGCTAGGGGAAAACTATGGCTACACCTTC. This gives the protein CASSLFWMLGENYGYTF.

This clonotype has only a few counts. Written as DNA, the CDR3 is TGTGCCAGCTCACCACCGGGGGACAATCAGCCCCAGCATTTT. This sequence encodes CASSPPGDNQPQHF. The chain links TRBV18 to TRBJ1-5, with a tentative D call TRBD1 (5 bases). The V gene lost 0 bases and the J gene lost 3 bases, with 6 bases spanning the gap. CDR1 and CDR2 from the germline V gene are KGHSH and LQKENI. The CDR3 runs 14 residues. The full variable domain, in which reference TRBV18 and TRBJ1-5 provide the parts outside the CDR3, is NAGVMQNPRHLVRRRGQEARLRCSPMKGHSHVYWYRQLPEEGLKFMVYLQKENIIDESGMPKERFSAEFPKEGPSILRIQQVVRGDSAAYFCASSPPGDNQPQHFGDGTRLSIL.

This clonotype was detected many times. CDR3 protein: CASSTGTPRDWTEAFF. The CDR3 coding sequence is TGTGCCAGTAGTACCGGGACCCCCCGCGATTGGACTGAAGCTTTCTTT. V is TRBV19 and J is TRBJ1-1; a weak D match, TRBD1 (5 bases). The germline CDR1 and CDR2 sequences are LNHDA and SQIVND (reference sequence). CDR3 length: 16 residues. V dropped 4 bases and J dropped 5 bases, with 20 bases sitting between them.

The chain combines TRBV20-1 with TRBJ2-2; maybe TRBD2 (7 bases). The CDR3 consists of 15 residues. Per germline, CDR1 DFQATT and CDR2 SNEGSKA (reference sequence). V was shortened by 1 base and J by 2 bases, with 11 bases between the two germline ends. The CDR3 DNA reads TGCAGTGCTAGAGTCGGGGGGCCAAACACCGGGGAGCTGTTTTTT. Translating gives CSARVGGPNTGELFF.

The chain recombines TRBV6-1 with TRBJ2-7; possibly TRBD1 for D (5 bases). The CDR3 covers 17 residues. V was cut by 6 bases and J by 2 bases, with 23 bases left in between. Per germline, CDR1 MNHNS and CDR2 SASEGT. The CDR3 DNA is TGTGCCAGCAGCCAGGCACCCACTCAGCTCAGGGCCTACGAGCAGTACTTC. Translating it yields CASSQAPTQLRAYEQYF.

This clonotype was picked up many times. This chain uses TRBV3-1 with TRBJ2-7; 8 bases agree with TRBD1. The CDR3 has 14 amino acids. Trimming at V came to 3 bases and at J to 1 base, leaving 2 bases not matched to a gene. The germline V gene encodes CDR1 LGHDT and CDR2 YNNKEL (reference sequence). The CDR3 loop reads CASSHRGPSYEQYF. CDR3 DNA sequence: TGTGCCAGCAGCCACAGGGGGCCTTCCTACGAGCAGTACTTC.